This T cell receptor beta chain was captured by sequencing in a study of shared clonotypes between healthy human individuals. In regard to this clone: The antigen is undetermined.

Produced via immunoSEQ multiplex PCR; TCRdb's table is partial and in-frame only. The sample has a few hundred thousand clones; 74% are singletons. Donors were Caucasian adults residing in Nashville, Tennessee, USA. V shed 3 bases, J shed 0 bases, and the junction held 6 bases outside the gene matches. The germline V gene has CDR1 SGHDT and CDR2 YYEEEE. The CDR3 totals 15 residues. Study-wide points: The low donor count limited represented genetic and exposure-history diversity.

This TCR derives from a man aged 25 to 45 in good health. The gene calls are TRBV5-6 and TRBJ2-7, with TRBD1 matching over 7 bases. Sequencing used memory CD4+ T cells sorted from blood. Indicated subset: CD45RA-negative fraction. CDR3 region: CASSSATGISYEQYF. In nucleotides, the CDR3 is TGTGCCAGCAGCTCCGCGACAGGGATCTCCTACGAGCAGTACTTC.